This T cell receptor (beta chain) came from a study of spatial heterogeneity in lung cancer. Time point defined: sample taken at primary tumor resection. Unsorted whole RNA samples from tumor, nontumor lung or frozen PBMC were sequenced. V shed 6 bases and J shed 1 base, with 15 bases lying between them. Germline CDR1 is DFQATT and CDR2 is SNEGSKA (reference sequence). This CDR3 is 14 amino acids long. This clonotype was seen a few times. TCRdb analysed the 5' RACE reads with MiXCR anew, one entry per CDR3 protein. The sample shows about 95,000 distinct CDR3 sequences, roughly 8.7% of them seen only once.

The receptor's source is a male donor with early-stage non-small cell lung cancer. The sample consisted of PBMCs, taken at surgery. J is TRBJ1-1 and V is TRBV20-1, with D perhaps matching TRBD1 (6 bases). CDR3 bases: TGCAGTGCCCCCGACAGGAGGGGGAACACTGAAGCTTTCTTT. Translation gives CSAPDRRGNTEAFF.